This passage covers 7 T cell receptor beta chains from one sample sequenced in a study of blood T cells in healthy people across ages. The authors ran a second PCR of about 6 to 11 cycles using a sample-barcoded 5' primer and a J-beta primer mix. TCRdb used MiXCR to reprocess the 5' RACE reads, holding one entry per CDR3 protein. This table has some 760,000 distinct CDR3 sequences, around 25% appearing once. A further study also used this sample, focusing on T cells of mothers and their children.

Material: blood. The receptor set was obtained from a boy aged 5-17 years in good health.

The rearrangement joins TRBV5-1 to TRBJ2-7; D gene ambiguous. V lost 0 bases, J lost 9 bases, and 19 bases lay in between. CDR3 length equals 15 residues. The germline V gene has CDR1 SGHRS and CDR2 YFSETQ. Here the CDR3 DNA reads TGCGCCAGCAGCTTGGCGGCAGGCCTTACGTCGGGGCAGTACTTC. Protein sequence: CASSLAAGLTSGQYF.

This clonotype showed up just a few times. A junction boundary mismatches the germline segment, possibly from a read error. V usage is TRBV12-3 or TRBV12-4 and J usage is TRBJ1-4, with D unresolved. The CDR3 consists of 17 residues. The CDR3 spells CASSLGVWEPTNEKLSF. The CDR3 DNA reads TGTGCCAGCAGCCTTGGGGTTTGGGAACCAACTAATGAAAAACTGTCTTTT.

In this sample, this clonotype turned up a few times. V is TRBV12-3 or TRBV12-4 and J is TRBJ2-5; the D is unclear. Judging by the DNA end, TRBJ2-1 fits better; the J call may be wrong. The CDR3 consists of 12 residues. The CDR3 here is CAGTMSTAEQFF. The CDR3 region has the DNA TGTGCCGGCACCATGAGCACGGCCGAGCAGTTCTTC.

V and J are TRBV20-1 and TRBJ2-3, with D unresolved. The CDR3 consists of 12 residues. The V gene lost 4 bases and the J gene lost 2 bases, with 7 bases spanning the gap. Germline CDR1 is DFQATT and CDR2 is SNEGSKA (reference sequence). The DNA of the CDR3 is TGCAGTGCTACCGATCACACAGATACGCAGTATTTT. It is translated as CSATDHTDTQYF.

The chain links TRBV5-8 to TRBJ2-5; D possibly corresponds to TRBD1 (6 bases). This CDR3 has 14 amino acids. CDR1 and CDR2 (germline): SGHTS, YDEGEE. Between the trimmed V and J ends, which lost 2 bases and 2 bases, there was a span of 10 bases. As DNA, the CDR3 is TGTGCCAGCAGCTTTATGGACAGACAAGAGACCCAGTACTTC. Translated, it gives CASSFMDRQETQYF.

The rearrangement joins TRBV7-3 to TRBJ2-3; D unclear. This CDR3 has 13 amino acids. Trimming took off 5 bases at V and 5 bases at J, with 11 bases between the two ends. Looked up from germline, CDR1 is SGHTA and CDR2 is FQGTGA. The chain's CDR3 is CASSPTTLDTQYF. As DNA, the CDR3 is TGTGCCAGCAGCCCCACGACCTTAGATACGCAGTATTTT. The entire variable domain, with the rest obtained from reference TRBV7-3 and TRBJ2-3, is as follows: GAGVSQTPSNKVTEKGKYVELRCDPISGHTALYWYRQSLGQGPEFLIYFQGTGAADDSGLPNDRFFAVRPEGSVSTLKIQRTERGDSAVYLCASSPTTLDTQYFGPGTRLTVL.

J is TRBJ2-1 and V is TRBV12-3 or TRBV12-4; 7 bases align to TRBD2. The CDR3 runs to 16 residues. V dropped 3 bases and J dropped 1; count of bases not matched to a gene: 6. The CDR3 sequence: CASSFGSGFSYNEQFF. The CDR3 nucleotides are TGTGCCAGCAGTTTCGGTAGCGGGTTTTCCTACAATGAGCAGTTCTTC.